This T cell receptor (beta chain) stems from a study of blood T cell repertoires in COVID-19. Study information: Sites in the United States, Italy and Spain provided acute and convalescent COVID-19 samples.

Adults between about 18 and 89 years of age took part from under 30 US areas. CDR1 SGHVS and CDR2 FQNEAQ come from the germline V gene. The CDR3 runs 17 residues. Germline trimming cut 6 bases from V and 2 bases from J; bases unmatched to any gene: 8. Authors' processing steps: Amplified reference gene primers provided the basis for estimating nucleated cell counts. The assay was immunoSEQ multiplex PCR, and TCRdb's table has in-frame clones only and misses some. V and J calls plus clone size are reproduced from that table; the DNA served to infer D and trimming. This table has some 200,000 clones, about 79% appearing once.

What was sequenced was PBMCs or T cells enriched from blood (not recorded which). The TCR originated in a woman between 40 and 55 years old with acute COVID-19. The chain employs TRBV7-8 and TRBJ2-3, with TRBD2 matching over 13 bases. CDR3 in amino acids: CASRLRGLAGATDTQYF. The CDR3 DNA follows: TGTGCCAGCAGACTTCGAGGACTAGCGGGAGCCACAGATACGCAGTATTTT. Full variable domain (missing parts from reference TRBV7-8 and TRBJ2-3): GAGVSQSPRYKVAKRGQDVALRCDPISGHVSLFWYQQALGQGPEFLTYFQNEAQLDKSGLPSDRFFAERPEGSVSTLKIQRTQQEDSAVYLCASRLRGLAGATDTQYFGPGTRLTVL.